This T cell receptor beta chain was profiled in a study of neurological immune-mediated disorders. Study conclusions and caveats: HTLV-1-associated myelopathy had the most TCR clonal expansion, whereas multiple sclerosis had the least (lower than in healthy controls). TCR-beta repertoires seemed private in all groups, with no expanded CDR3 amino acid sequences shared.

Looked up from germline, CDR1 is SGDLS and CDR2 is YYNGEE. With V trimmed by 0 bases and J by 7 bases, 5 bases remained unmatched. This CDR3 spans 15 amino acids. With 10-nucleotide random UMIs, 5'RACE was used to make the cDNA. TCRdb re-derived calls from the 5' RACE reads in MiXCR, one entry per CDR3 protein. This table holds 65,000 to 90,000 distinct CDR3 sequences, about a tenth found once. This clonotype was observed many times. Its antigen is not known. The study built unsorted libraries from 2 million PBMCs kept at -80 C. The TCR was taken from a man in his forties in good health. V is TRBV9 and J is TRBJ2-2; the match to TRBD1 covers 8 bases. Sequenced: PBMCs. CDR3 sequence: CASSVVAGGHGELFF. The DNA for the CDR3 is TGTGCCAGCAGCGTAGTGGCAGGGGGCCACGGGGAGCTGTTTTTT.